This T cell receptor beta chain was retrieved from a study of blood T cell repertoires in COVID-19. CDR1 and CDR2 (germline): SGHTS, YDEGEE. V lost 1 base to trimming and J lost 5 bases; unmatched junction nucleotides: 14. The CDR3 consists of 17 residues. The assay was immunoSEQ multiplex PCR, and TCRdb's table has in-frame clones only and misses some. The data contain 25,000 to 35,000 clones, roughly 90% of them seen just once; the ten biggest clones take up 24%. The source of this sequence is a human donor with active COVID-19. The donor label of this sample is uncertain. The chain couples TRBV5-8 to TRBJ2-5; TRBD2 agrees at 7 bases. The sample comprised peripheral blood. Written as DNA, the CDR3 is TGTGCCAGCAGCTTGAATTTCGGGGGGTTCCCTTCGGAGACCCAGTACTTC. Translating gives CASSLNFGGFPSETQYF. The entire variable domain, with the rest obtained from reference TRBV5-8 and TRBJ2-5, is as follows: EAGVTQSPTHLIKTRGQQATLRCSPISGHTSVYWYQQALGLGLQFLLWYDEGEERNRGNFPPRFSGRQFPNYSSELNVNALELEDSALYLCASSLNFGGFPSETQYFGPGTRLLVL.